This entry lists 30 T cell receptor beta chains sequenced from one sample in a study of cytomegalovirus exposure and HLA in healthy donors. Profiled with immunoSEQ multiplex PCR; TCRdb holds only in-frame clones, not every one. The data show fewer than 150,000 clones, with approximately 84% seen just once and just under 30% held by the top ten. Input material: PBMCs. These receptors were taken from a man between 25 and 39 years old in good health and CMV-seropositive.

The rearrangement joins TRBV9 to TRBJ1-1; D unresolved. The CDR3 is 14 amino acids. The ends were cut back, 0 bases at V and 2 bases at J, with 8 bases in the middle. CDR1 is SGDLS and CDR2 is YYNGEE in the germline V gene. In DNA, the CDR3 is TGTGCCAGCAGCGTAGACAGTATTAACACTGAAGCTTTCTTT. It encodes CASSVDSINTEAFF.

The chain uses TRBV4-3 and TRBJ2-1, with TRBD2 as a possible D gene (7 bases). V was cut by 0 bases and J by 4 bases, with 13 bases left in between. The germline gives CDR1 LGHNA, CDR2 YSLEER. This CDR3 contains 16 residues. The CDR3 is CASSQDPGGAYNEQFF. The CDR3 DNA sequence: TGCGCCAGCAGCCAAGATCCGGGGGGCGCTTACAATGAGCAGTTCTTC.

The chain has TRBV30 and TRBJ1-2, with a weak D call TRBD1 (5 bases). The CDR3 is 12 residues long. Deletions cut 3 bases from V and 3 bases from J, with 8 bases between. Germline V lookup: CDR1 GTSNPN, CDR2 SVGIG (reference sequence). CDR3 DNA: TGTGCCTGGAGCCCCAGGGACTATGGCTACACCTTC. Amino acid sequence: CAWSPRDYGYTF.

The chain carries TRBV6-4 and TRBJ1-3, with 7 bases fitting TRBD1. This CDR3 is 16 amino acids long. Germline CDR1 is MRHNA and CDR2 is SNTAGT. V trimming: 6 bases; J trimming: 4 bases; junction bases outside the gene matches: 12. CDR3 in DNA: TGTGCCAGCAGGACAGATCAGGGGGAGTGGGGAAACACCATATATTTT. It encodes CASRTDQGEWGNTIYF.

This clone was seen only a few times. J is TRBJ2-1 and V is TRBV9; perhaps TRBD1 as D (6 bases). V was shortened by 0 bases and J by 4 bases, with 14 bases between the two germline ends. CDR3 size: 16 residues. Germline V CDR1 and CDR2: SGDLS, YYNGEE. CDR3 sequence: CASSVANRVNYNEQFF. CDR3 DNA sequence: TGTGCCAGCAGCGTAGCTAACAGGGTTAATTACAATGAGCAGTTCTTC.

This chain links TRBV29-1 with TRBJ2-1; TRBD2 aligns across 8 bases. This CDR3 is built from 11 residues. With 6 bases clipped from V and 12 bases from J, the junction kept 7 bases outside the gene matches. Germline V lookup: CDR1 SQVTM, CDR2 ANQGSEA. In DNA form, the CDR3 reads TGCAGCGTCGCCCTTAGCGGGGCGCAGTTCTTC. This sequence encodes CSVALSGAQFF.

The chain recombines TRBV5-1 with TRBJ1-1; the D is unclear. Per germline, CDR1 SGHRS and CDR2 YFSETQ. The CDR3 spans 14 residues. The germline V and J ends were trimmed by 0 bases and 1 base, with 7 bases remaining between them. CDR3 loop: CASSLAAGNTEAFF. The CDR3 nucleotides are TGCGCCAGCAGCTTGGCTGCCGGGAACACTGAAGCTTTCTTT.

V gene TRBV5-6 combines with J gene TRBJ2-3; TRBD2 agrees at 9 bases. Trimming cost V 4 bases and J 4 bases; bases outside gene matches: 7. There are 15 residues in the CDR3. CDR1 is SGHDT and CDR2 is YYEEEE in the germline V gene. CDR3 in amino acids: CASSGDAGGSDTQYF. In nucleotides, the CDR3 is TGTGCCAGCAGCGGAGACGCGGGAGGGTCAGATACGCAGTATTTT.

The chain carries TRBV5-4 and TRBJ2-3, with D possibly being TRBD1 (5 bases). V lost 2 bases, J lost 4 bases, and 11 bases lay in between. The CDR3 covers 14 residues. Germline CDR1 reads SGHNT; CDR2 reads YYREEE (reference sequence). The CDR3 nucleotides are TGTGCCAGCAGCTTTGATGGGGCGGCAGATACGCAGTATTTT. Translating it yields CASSFDGAADTQYF.

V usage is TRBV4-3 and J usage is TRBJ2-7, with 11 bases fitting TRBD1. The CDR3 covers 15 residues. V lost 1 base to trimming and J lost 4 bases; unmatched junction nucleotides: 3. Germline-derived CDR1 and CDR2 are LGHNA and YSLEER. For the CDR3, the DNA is TGCGCCAGCAGCCAAGTTTGGGACAGGGGGTACGAGCAGTACTTC. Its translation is CASSQVWDRGYEQYF.

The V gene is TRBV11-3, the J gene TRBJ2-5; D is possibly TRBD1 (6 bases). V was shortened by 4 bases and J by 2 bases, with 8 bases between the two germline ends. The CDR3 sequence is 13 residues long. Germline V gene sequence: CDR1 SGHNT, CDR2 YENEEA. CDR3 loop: CASSWTEQETQYF. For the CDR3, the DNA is TGTGCCAGCAGCTGGACAGAACAAGAGACCCAGTACTTC.

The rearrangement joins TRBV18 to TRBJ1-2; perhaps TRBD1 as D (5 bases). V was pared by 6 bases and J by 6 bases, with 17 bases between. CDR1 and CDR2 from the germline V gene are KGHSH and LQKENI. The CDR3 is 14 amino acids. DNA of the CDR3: TGTGCCAGCTCTCCCGGGACTCTAGGGGATGGCTACACCTTC. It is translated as CASSPGTLGDGYTF.

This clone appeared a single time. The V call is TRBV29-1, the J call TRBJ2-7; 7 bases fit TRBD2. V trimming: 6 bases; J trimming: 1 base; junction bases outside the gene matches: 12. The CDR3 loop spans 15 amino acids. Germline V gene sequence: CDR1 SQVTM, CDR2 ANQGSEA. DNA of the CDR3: TGCAGCGTCTCCTTGGGCCTAGCGGTTTCCTACGAGCAGTACTTC. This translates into CSVSLGLAVSYEQYF.

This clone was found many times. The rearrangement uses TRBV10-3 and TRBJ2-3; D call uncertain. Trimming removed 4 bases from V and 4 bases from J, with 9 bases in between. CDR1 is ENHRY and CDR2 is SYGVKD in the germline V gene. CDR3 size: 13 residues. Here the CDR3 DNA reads TGTGCCATCAGTGGAGTATCGGCAGATACGCAGTATTTT. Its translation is CAISGVSADTQYF.

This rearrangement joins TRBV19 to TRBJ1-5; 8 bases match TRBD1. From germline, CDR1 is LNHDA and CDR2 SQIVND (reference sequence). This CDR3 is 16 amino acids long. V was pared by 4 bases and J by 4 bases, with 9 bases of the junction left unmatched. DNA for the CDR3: TGTGCCAGTAGTACCCGACAGGGGACTCGGAATCAGCCCCAGCATTTT. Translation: CASSTRQGTRNQPQHF.

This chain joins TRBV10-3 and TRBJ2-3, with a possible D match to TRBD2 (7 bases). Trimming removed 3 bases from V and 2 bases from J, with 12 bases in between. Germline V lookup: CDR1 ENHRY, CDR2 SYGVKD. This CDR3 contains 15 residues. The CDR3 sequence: CAISDLRGATDTQYF. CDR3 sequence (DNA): TGTGCCATCAGTGATCTTCGGGGGGCCACAGATACGCAGTATTTT.

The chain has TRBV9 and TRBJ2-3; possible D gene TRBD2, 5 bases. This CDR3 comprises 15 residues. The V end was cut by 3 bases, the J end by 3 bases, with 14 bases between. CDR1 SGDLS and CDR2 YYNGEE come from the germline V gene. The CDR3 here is CASSGRTRETDTQYF. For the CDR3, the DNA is TGTGCCAGCAGCGGAAGGACGAGGGAGACAGATACGCAGTATTTT.

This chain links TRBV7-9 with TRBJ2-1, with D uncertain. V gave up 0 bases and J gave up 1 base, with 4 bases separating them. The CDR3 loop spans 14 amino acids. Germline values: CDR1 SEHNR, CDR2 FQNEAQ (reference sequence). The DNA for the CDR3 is TGTGCCAGCAGCTTAGCCCTGTCCTACAATGAGCAGTTCTTC. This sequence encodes CASSLALSYNEQFF. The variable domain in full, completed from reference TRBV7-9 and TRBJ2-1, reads DTGVSQNPRHKITKRGQNVTFRCDPISEHNRLYWYRQTLGQGPEFLTYFQNEAQLEKSRLLSDRFSAERPKGSFSTLEIQRTEQGDSAMYLCASSLALSYNEQFFGPGTRLTVL.

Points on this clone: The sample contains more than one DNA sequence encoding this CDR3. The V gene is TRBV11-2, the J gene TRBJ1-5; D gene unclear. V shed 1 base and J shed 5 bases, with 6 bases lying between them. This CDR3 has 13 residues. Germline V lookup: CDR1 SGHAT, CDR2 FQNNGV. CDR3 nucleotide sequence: TGTGCCAGCAGCTTAGGTCCCGATCAGCCCCAGCATTTT. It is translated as CASSLGPDQPQHF.

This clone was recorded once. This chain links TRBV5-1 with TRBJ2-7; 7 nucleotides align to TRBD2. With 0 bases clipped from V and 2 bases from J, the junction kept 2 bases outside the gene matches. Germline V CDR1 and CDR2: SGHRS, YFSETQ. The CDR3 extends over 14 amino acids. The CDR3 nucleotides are TGCGCCAGCAGCTTGGAGCGGGGTGCCTACGAGCAGTACTTC. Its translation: CASSLERGAYEQYF.

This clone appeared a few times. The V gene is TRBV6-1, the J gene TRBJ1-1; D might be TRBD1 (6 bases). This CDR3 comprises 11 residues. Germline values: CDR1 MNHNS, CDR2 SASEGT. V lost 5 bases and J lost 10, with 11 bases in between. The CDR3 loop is CASSTGIGAFF. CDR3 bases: TGTGCCAGCAGTACAGGGATCGGAGCTTTCTTT.

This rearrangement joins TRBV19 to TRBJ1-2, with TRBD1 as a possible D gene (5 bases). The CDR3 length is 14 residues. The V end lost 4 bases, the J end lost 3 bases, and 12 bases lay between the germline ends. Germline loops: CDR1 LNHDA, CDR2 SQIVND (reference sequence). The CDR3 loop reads CASSTAGGYYGYTF. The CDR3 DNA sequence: TGTGCCAGTAGTACCGCGGGGGGTTACTATGGCTACACCTTC.

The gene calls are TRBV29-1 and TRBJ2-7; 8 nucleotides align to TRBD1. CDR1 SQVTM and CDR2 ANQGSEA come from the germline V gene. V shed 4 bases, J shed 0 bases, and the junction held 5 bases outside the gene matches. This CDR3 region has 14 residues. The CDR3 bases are TGCAGCGTTGCGGACAGGGCAAGCTCCTACGAGCAGTACTTC. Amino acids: CSVADRASSYEQYF.

The CDR3 sequence is CAISTDRGLDTGELFF. Here the CDR3 DNA reads TGTGCCATCAGTACCGACAGGGGGCTCGACACCGGGGAGCTGTTTTTT. The genes are TRBV10-3 and TRBJ2-2, with 10 nucleotides matching TRBD1. After removal of 5 bases from V and 3 bases from J, the junction contained 6 bases not matched to a gene. This CDR3 is 16 amino acids long. Germline-derived CDR1 and CDR2 are ENHRY and SYGVKD.

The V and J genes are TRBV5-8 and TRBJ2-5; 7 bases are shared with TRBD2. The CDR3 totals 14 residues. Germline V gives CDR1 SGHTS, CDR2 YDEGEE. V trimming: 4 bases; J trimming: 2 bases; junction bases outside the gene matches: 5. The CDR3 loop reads CASSATSKQETQYF. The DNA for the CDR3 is TGTGCCAGCAGCGCGACTAGCAAACAAGAGACCCAGTACTTC.

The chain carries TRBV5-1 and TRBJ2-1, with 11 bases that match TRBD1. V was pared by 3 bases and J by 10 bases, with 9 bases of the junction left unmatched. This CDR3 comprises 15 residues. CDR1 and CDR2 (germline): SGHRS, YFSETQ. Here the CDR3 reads CASSSGTGGFREQFF. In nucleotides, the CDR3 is TGCGCCAGCAGCTCCGGGACAGGGGGTTTTAGGGAGCAGTTCTTC.

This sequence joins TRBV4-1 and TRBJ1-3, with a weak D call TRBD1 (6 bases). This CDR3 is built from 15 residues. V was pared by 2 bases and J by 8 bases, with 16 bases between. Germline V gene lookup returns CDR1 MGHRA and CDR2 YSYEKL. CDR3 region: CASSQILKKGDTIYF. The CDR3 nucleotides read TGCGCCAGCAGCCAAATATTGAAGAAGGGGGACACCATATATTTT.

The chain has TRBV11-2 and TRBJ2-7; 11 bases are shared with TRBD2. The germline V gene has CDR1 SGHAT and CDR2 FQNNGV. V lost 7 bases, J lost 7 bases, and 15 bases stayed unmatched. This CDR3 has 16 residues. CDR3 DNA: TGTGCCAGCACCGAGCGACTAGCGGGACCCTCTGGGGAGCAGTACTTC. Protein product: CASTERLAGPSGEQYF.

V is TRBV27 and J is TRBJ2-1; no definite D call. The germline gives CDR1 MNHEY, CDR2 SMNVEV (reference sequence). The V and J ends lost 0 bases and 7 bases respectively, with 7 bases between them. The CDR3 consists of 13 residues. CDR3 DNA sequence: TGTGCCAGCAGTTTATCTGGCGGAAATGAGCAGTTCTTC. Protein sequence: CASSLSGGNEQFF.

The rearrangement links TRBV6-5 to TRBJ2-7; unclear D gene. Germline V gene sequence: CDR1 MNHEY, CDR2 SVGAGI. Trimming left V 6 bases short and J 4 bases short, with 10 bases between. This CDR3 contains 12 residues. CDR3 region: CASSSPGYEQYF. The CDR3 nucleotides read TGTGCCAGCAGCAGTCCCGGGTACGAGCAGTACTTC.